One sample yielded the 11 T cell receptor beta chains listed below, sequenced in a study of T cell clones after liver transplantation. TCRdb's copy holds only in-frame clones and misses some; the assay was immunoSEQ multiplex PCR. The repertoire consists of some 120,000 clones, with 90% occurring once and the leading ten covering around 0.83%. Sequenced here: CD4+ T cells from blood, sampled 12 months after liver transplant. These TCRs come from a human patient who received a liver transplant. Some T cells may be graft donor cells.

In this sample, this clone turned up a few times. V and J are TRBV5-6 and TRBJ1-2, with D possibly matching TRBD1 (6 bases). The germline V gene has CDR1 SGHDT and CDR2 YYEEEE. The V end lost 3 bases, the J end lost 0 bases, and 12 bases lay between the germline ends. This CDR3 has 15 amino acids. DNA for the CDR3: TGTGCCAGCAGCTCGGCCGGGGGCTCTAACTATGGCTACACCTTC. It codes for CASSSAGGSNYGYTF.

V is TRBV18 and J is TRBJ1-1; 7 positions agree with TRBD1. CDR1 is KGHSH and CDR2 is LQKENI in the germline V gene. The CDR3 is made up of 15 amino acids. V lost 2 bases, J lost 1 base, and 4 bases stayed unmatched. CDR3: CASSPEQGQNTEAFF. In DNA form, the CDR3 reads TGTGCCAGCTCACCAGAACAGGGGCAGAACACTGAAGCTTTCTTT.

This clone was detected a few times. V is TRBV6-6 and J is TRBJ2-7; no clear D gene. The CDR3 sequence is 13 residues long. V was trimmed by 5 bases and J by 7 bases, leaving 15 bases between them. From germline, CDR1 is MNHNY and CDR2 SVGAGI (reference sequence). The CDR3 region is CASSPGPPEEQYF. The CDR3 DNA is TGTGCCAGCAGTCCCGGACCCCCCGAGGAGCAGTACTTC.

The chain joins TRBV7-8 to TRBJ1-2; weak D call: TRBD1 (6 bases). This CDR3 spans 14 amino acids. Germline-derived CDR1 and CDR2 are SGHVS and FQNEAQ. Between the trimmed V and J ends, which lost 1 base and 1 base, there was a span of 7 bases. The CDR3 DNA reads as TGTGCCAGCAGCTTAGAAGGGGGTAACTATGGCTACACCTTC. It specifies CASSLEGGNYGYTF.

The chain uses TRBV9 and TRBJ2-1, with D possibly TRBD2 on 6 matching bases. The CDR3 covers 16 residues. V was clipped by 0 bases and J by 2 bases, with 12 bases between them. Germline V gene lookup returns CDR1 SGDLS and CDR2 YYNGEE. The DNA for the CDR3 is TGTGCCAGCAGCGTAGTCGGGGGAGGACCCTACAATGAGCAGTTCTTC. Protein sequence: CASSVVGGGPYNEQFF.

The chain is built from TRBV19 and TRBJ2-2; TRBD2 matches at 7 bases. The CDR3 length is 19 residues. Trimming at V came to 7 bases and at J to 6 bases, leaving 23 bases not matched to a gene. CDR1 and CDR2 from the germline V gene are LNHDA and SQIVND (reference sequence). DNA for the CDR3: TGTGCCAGTAAAGGGGTAGCAGCAGGACTAGAATATGTTGCCGGGGAGCTGTTTTTT. Translation: CASKGVAAGLEYVAGELFF.

DNA of the CDR3: TGTGCCAGCAGCTTAGCGGGACAGAGGAACGAGCAGTACTTC. This encodes CASSLAGQRNEQYF. V is TRBV7-6 and J is TRBJ2-7, with TRBD1 matching over 7 bases. CDR3 length: 14 residues. The V gene end was trimmed by 0 bases and the J gene end by 5 bases; junction bases not matched to a gene: 4. Germline CDR1 reads SGHVS; CDR2 reads FNYEAQ.

The V call is TRBV14, the J call TRBJ2-1; 7 nucleotides align to TRBD1. The CDR3 sequence is 16 residues long. With 0 bases clipped from V and 9 bases from J, the junction kept 11 bases outside the gene matches. The germline gives CDR1 SGHDN, CDR2 FVKESK. This CDR3 reads CASSQDPGTAGIEQFF. CDR3 bases: TGTGCCAGCAGCCAAGATCCCGGGACAGCTGGCATTGAGCAGTTCTTC.

This chain connects TRBV7-3 to TRBJ2-2, with D perhaps matching TRBD2 (5 bases). The CDR3 is 13 residues long. Trimming shortened V by 3 bases and J by 8 bases, and 10 bases separated the two germline ends. Per the germline V gene, CDR1 is SGHTA and CDR2 is FQGTGA. For the CDR3, the DNA is TGTGCCAGCAGCTTCGGACTCACGGGGGAGCTGTTTTTT. Residues: CASSFGLTGELFF.

The CDR3 DNA is TGCGCCAGCAGCAGACAAGGACGTCAAAGCACAGATACGCAGTATTTT. Protein product: CASSRQGRQSTDTQYF. This chain uses TRBV5-1 with TRBJ2-3; D unresolved. CDR3 length: 16 residues. CDR1 is SGHRS and CDR2 is YFSETQ in the germline V gene. Trimming removed 4 bases from V and 0 bases from J, with 15 bases in between.

The chain uses TRBV29-1 and TRBJ2-7; TRBD2 agrees at 11 bases. This CDR3 contains 15 residues. Germline trimming cut 4 bases from V and 0 bases from J; bases unmatched to any gene: 5. Germline V gives CDR1 SQVTM, CDR2 ANQGSEA. The CDR3 is CSVAGLAGRSYEQYF. The CDR3 DNA is TGCAGCGTTGCAGGACTAGCGGGTCGCTCCTACGAGCAGTACTTC.